Only a few counts were recorded for the clone carrying this T cell receptor (beta chain). Its antigen is not known. The data originate from a study of cytomegalovirus exposure and HLA in healthy donors. Study information: For the roughly 400 genotyped donors, about 79% fell within the Caucasian-associated ancestry cluster.

The V gene end was trimmed by 6 bases and the J gene end by 11 bases; junction bases not matched to a gene: 12. CDR1 is MNHNY, CDR2 SVGAGI, per germline (reference sequence). The CDR3 runs 14 residues. 60 Vbeta and 13 Jbeta primers were used in PCR. Sequencing was performed with immunoSEQ multiplex PCR; in TCRdb, only in-frame clones are kept and a portion is missing. The table records 100,000 to 130,000 clones, under 85% of them present only once. Study-level findings and limits: Reported results showed that the classifier diagnosed cytomegalovirus status with high specificity and sensitivity. The listing of some 170 TCR beta chains classed them as cytomegalovirus-associated.

V usage is TRBV6-6 and J usage is TRBJ1-4; TRBD1 aligns across 7 bases. The sequencing sample was made of PBMCs. The sequence was collected from a male donor in good health and CMV-seronegative. The DNA of the CDR3 is TGTGCCAGCAGACCCGGACAGGAATTGCACAAACTGTTTTTT. Its translation: CASRPGQELHKLFF.